The present TCR beta chain was sequenced within a study of beta chain features in type 1 diabetes (dated by TCRdb to the late 2010s). About the study as a whole: Mean age, gender distribution, total cell number and subset yield did not differ between patients and healthy donors. Regulatory and stem cell-like memory subsets were obtained from only 8 patients and about eight healthy donors, while naive and central memory subsets were obtained from all 28 donors. A total of roughly 100 million sorted cells were examined across all samples, and the number of cells per subset was strongly correlated with RNA yield. The study compared TCRB repertoires of sorted circulating CD4+ T cell subsets between recently diagnosed type 1 diabetes patients and matched healthy donors. What the work shows at the level of the full study, not this receptor alone: At VDJ recombination sites, patients with type 1 diabetes made fewer insertions and deleted more nucleotides, a pattern implying thymic rearrangement abnormalities. Naive, central memory and regulatory TCRB repertoires appeared to be more similar among patients than among healthy donors. PCR might favor shorter templates, but patient and control samples were amplified and corrected together, so any skew would affect both groups equally. In all four CD4+ subsets, TCRB CDR3 length was moderately but significantly shorter in type 1 diabetes patients. Because cDNA was sequenced instead of genomic DNA, highly expressing activated cells could be over-represented, though the groups showed no difference in activation or CD3 levels. Because small numbers of individuals were included in the HLA sub-analyses, any influence of HLA type on TCRB rearrangement was left unresolved.

In the germline V gene, CDR1 corresponds to SGHRS and CDR2 to YFSETQ. V and J are trimmed by 2 bases and 3 bases, and the gene matches miss 4 bases of the junction. The CDR3 sequence holds 14 residues, the cysteine and phenylalanine included. Only the CDR3 part of the read is kept: 42 bases, read in frame from the first base. The entire isolated RNA was reverse transcribed using the High Capacity cDNA Reverse Transcription Kit, and thus expressed TCRB transcripts were sequenced. Deep immunoSEQ sequencing was applied to naive, central memory and regulatory T cell samples, giving an average of roughly 3.5 million total reads per sample. Sorted cells were lysed in RLT buffer and RNA was extracted with DNase-treated RNeasy Micro or Mini kits, depending on cell number. Each cell subset was processed separately to prevent cross-contamination, with patient and healthy donor samples processed together. Using the immunoSEQ multiplex PCR, TCRB sequences were amplified from cDNA into 87-bp fragments spanning the CDR3 region. Sequencing of the amplicons was performed on the Illumina HiSeq platform. The original pipeline was this. Synthetic template baselines were used to correct PCR bias computationally, reads within Hamming distance 2 were collapsed together, and singletons that could not be merged were discarded. By aligning reads against IMGT, V, D and J genes, CDR3 length, and insertions or deletions at six rearrangement sites were assigned. Within each subset, clonotype counts were normalized to sorted cell number, after which true diversity and Gini coefficients were computed with the tcR R package. The overlap coefficient, calculated on TCRB nucleotide sequences, was used to measure repertoire sharing. Out-of-frame TCRB sequences from naive cells were analyzed as a proxy for the pre-selection repertoire. Imported from immuneACCESS, the table was reduced by TCRdb to in-frame sequences with V and J called. These copies leave out some clones; in studies compared against another copy, an unresolved V gene accounts for under half, and the cause of the remainder is not known. V and J calls and clone size are given by that table; D and trimming were obtained from the DNA. Here the sample has about 900,000 clones; 15% to 20% occur a single time. 0.02% to 0.03% of the sample comes from the top ten.

In its sample, this clone was seen a few times. The target of this receptor is not known. Nothing much larger sits one base from this clone, and base qualities are not available. Each donor gave one peripheral blood draw, averaging roughly 100 mL, which was collected into heparinised tubes. Naive, central memory, regulatory and stem cell-like memory CD4+ T cells were sorted on a BD FACSAria II using a panel including CD45RO, CCR7, CD25, CD127, CD95 and CD27. Every sorted population had a purity above 98%. PBMCs were isolated right away by Lymphoprep density gradient centrifugation and were stained directly, without culture. Samples were stained and sorted in pairs, with one healthy donor and one patient per experiment, so that batch effects were minimized.

The clonotype originates from a woman between 18 and 30 years old in good health. Sequencing input: naive CD4+ T cells from blood. In the paper's terms, the cell subset or site label means: true naive CD4+ T cells. The receptor chain draws on TRBV5-1 and TRBJ2-5; TRBD2 agrees with 7 junctional bases. The CDR3 in this case is CASSFGGREETQYF. Here is the DNA: TGCGCCAGCAGCTTCGGGGGGAGAGAAGAGACCCAGTACTTC.